A single sample is the source of the 27 T cell receptor beta chains below, sequenced in a study of beta chain features in type 1 diabetes. All of the isolated RNA was reverse transcribed, so expressed TCRB transcripts were sequenced. Measured with immunoSEQ multiplex PCR; TCRdb has only the in-frame clones, and not every one. Seen here are approximately 340,000 clones, roughly 15% observed once, and the top ten hold about 0.019%. Sequences were obtained from naive CD4+ T cells from blood. The receptors here all came from a woman aged 18 to 35 in good health.

V gene TRBV14 combines with J gene TRBJ2-7; 12 bases match TRBD1. CDR1 is SGHDN, CDR2 FVKESK, per germline. The CDR3 is 16 residues long. The V segment lost 1 base and the J segment 8 bases; nucleotides outside the gene matches: 9. The CDR3: CASSQGGTGGRVKQYF. The CDR3 coding sequence is TGTGCCAGCAGCCAAGGCGGGACAGGGGGCAGAGTCAAGCAGTACTTC.

The V call is TRBV7-3, the J call TRBJ2-7; 9 bases map to TRBD1. The CDR3 runs 15 residues. Germline-derived CDR1 and CDR2 are SGHTA and FQGTGA. Losses at the gene ends were 5 bases for V and 1 base for J; bases not matched to a gene: 6. The CDR3 coding sequence is TGTGCCAGCAGCCCCGGGACAGGGTTATCCTACGAGCAGTACTTC. Amino acids: CASSPGTGLSYEQYF.

CDR3 loop: CASSLFSATNEKLFF. CDR3 coding DNA: TGCGCCAGCAGCTTGTTTTCGGCAACTAATGAAAAACTGTTTTTT. The chain has TRBV5-1 and TRBJ1-4; D is uncertain. This CDR3 comprises 15 residues. V lost 1 base, J lost 0 bases, and 7 bases lay in between. Germline CDR1 and CDR2: SGHRS and YFSETQ.

This clone has a handful of counts. V gene TRBV6-6 combines with J gene TRBJ1-5; no definite D call. Germline V gives CDR1 MNHNY, CDR2 SVGAGI (reference sequence). V lost 6 bases and J lost 9, with 9 bases in between. The CDR3 is 11 residues long. The DNA for the CDR3 is TGTGCCAGCAGCCCTATCGGGCCCCAGCATTTT. Translation: CASSPIGPQHF.

The V gene is TRBV5-4, the J gene TRBJ2-1; 8 bases agree with TRBD2. Germline V CDR1 and CDR2: SGHNT, YYREEE (reference sequence). The length of the CDR3 is 16 residues. The trim removed 0 bases at V and 0 bases at J, leaving 2 bases unmatched. This CDR3 reads CASSLVLAGSYNEQFF. In DNA form, the CDR3 reads TGTGCCAGCAGCTTGGTCCTAGCGGGCTCCTACAATGAGCAGTTCTTC.

This sequence joins TRBV18 and TRBJ2-7, with D perhaps TRBD2 (6 bases). Deletions cut 4 bases from V and 4 bases from J, with 23 bases between. The CDR3 has 17 amino acids. CDR1 is KGHSH, CDR2 LQKENI, per germline. The CDR3 loop reads CASSLQAPPGLSYEQYF. DNA for the CDR3: TGTGCCAGCTCACTGCAAGCTCCACCGGGACTTTCATACGAGCAGTACTTC.

This clone was found once. For the CDR3, the DNA is TGTGCCAGCAGGGGGACAGTAAGCACAGATACGCAGTATTTT. Residues: CASRGTVSTDTQYF. The chain joins TRBV6-1 to TRBJ2-3, with 7 nucleotides matching TRBD1. V trimming: 6 bases; J trimming: 0 bases; junction bases outside the gene matches: 3. The CDR3 spans 14 residues. Germline V gives CDR1 MNHNS, CDR2 SASEGT.

The chain combines TRBV29-1 with TRBJ2-1; no definite D call. The germline CDR1 and CDR2 sequences are SQVTM and ANQGSEA. The CDR3 sequence is 13 residues long. Trimming took 4 bases from V and 5 from J, leaving 12 bases between them. CDR3 DNA: TGCAGCGTTGGGGTGAGGCCCAACAATGAGCAGTTCTTC. Its protein product is CSVGVRPNNEQFF.

The gene calls are TRBV18 and TRBJ1-2; D is unresolved. The CDR3 consists of 15 residues. V lost 1 base to trimming and J lost 1 base, with 10 bases between them. Germline V CDR1 and CDR2: KGHSH, LQKENI. The CDR3 DNA follows: TGTGCCAGCTCACCACAACCGGAGCGTAACTATGGCTACACCTTC. Its protein product is CASSPQPERNYGYTF.

CDR3 loop: CASSLQGRETQYF. CDR3 DNA: TGTGCCAGCAGCTTACAGGGTAGGGAGACCCAGTACTTC. The chain carries TRBV7-9 and TRBJ2-5; possible D gene TRBD1, 5 bases. V dropped 2 bases and J dropped 5 bases, with 9 bases sitting between them. CDR3 length: 13 residues. Germline V gene lookup returns CDR1 SEHNR and CDR2 FQNEAQ (reference sequence).

The table lists this clone with a few counts. The chain employs TRBV7-9 and TRBJ2-7, with D maybe TRBD1 (6 bases). The CDR3 contains 13 residues. Trimming left V 4 bases short and J 7 bases short, with 14 bases between. CDR1 SEHNR and CDR2 FQNEAQ come from the germline V gene (reference sequence). The chain's CDR3 is CASSSPGVREQYF. CDR3 bases: TGTGCCAGCAGCTCCCCAGGGGTTAGGGAGCAGTACTTC.

V usage is TRBV5-4 and J usage is TRBJ1-4; a possible D gene is TRBD1 (6 bases). V was cut by 2 bases and J by 6 bases, with 11 bases left in between. The CDR3 contains 14 residues. Germline V gene lookup returns CDR1 SGHNT and CDR2 YYREEE (reference sequence). The CDR3 loop reads CASSFGTRDEKLFF. DNA of the CDR3: TGTGCCAGCAGCTTTGGGACACGAGATGAAAAACTGTTTTTT.

The rearrangement joins TRBV7-2 to TRBJ1-4, with a weak D call TRBD1 (5 bases). The CDR3 is made up of 13 amino acids. Germline CDR1 and CDR2: SGHTA and FQGNSA. V lost 5 bases and J lost 4, with 8 bases in between. The CDR3 DNA reads as TGTGCCAGCAGCAGACAGAATAATGAAAAACTGTTTTTT. The encoded protein is CASSRQNNEKLFF.

The chain joins TRBV11-2 to TRBJ1-2; 11 bases align to TRBD1. The CDR3 is 17 residues long. Trimming removed 2 bases from V and 5 bases from J; junction bases left unmatched: 10. Germline V lookup: CDR1 SGHAT, CDR2 FQNNGV. The CDR3 region is CASSLPLDGQGAYGYTF. The CDR3 DNA reads TGTGCCAGCAGCTTACCCCTGGATGGACAGGGGGCTTATGGCTACACCTTC.

V and J are TRBV15 and TRBJ2-5, with TRBD2 matching over 7 bases. Germline lookup yields CDR1 LNHNV and CDR2 YYDKDF (reference sequence). Losses at the gene ends were 0 bases for V and 3 bases for J; bases not matched to a gene: 10. The length of the CDR3 is 17 residues. The CDR3 sequence is CATSRDKFGLAEETQYF. The CDR3 DNA sequence: TGTGCCACCAGCAGAGATAAGTTTGGCCTAGCGGAAGAGACCCAGTACTTC.

The genes are TRBV12-5 and TRBJ2-7; TRBD1 matches at 8 bases. Germline V gene sequence: CDR1 LGHNT, CDR2 FRNRAP. The CDR3 extends over 15 amino acids. J gave up 2 bases and V 6 bases, and 9 bases lay outside the gene matches. CDR3 protein: CASGLPDRGPYEQYF. CDR3 sequence (DNA): TGTGCTAGTGGCCTCCCCGACAGGGGTCCCTACGAGCAGTACTTC.

This clone has only a few counts. The V gene is TRBV2, the J gene TRBJ1-2, with TRBD1 matching 7 bases. The CDR3 consists of 14 residues. The V gene's germline CDR1 is SNHLY and CDR2 FYNNEI. Unmatched junction bases numbered 9, after V lost 7 bases and J lost 4 bases. The CDR3 region has the DNA TGTGCCAGCAACCCCCGGACAGGAGTCTATGGCTACACCTTC. Protein sequence: CASNPRTGVYGYTF.

The rearrangement links TRBV27 to TRBJ2-7, with D tentatively TRBD2 (5 bases). V was pared by 2 bases and J by 2 bases, with 7 bases between. Germline lookup yields CDR1 MNHEY and CDR2 SMNVEV (reference sequence). The CDR3 has 13 residues. CDR3 sequence reads: CASSLMRAYEQYF. The CDR3 DNA reads TGTGCCAGCAGTTTAATGCGGGCCTACGAGCAGTACTTC.

This chain connects TRBV10-3 to TRBJ2-1; 11 bases fit TRBD2. The CDR3 contains 16 residues. Germline assignment: CDR1 ENHRY and CDR2 SYGVKD. Unmatched junction bases numbered 4, after V lost 3 bases and J lost 3 bases. CDR3 residues: CAISEEGTSGYNEQFF. The CDR3 bases are TGTGCCATCAGTGAAGAGGGGACTAGCGGCTACAATGAGCAGTTCTTC.

In its sample, this clone was seen a few times. This sequence joins TRBV2 and TRBJ2-3; TRBD2 matches at 12 bases. Germline CDR1 is SNHLY and CDR2 is FYNNEI. Losses at the gene ends were 8 bases for V and 8 bases for J; bases not matched to a gene: 5. CDR3 size: 13 residues. CDR3: CASLTSGSVTQYF. DNA of the CDR3: TGTGCCAGCTTGACTAGCGGGAGTGTTACGCAGTATTTT. Together with reference TRBV2 and TRBJ2-3, the CDR3 gives the full variable domain: EPEVTQTPSHQVTQMGQEVILRCVPISNHLYFYWYRQILGQKVEFLVSFYNNEISEKSEIFDDQFSVERPDGSNFTLKIRSTKLEDSAMYFCASLTSGSVTQYFGPGTRLTVL.

In its sample, this clone was seen a few times. The chain links TRBV19 to TRBJ2-7; D is perhaps TRBD2 (5 bases). This CDR3 spans 14 amino acids. Per the germline V gene, CDR1 is LNHDA and CDR2 is SQIVND (reference sequence). V was trimmed by 6 bases and J by 4 bases, leaving 16 bases between them. The CDR3 DNA sequence: TGTGCCAGTAGCTGGACTCCTGGTGCTTACGAGCAGTACTTC. It codes for CASSWTPGAYEQYF. Looking up the rest from reference TRBV19 and TRBJ2-7 gives the full variable domain: DGGITQSPKYLFRKEGQNVTLSCEQNLNHDAMYWYRQDPGQGLRLIYYSQIVNDFQKGDIAEGYSVSREKKESFPLTVTSAQKNPTAFYLCASSWTPGAYEQYFGPGTRLTVT.

This clone was counted a few times. A read error may produce the germline difference seen at one junction end. The chain employs TRBV7-7 and TRBJ2-1; 8 nucleotides align to TRBD2. The CDR3 totals 15 residues. Per germline, CDR1 SSHAT and CDR2 FNYEAQ (reference sequence). CDR3 coding DNA: TGTGCTAGCAGCTTAAGGGTAGCGGGGTACAATGAGCAGTTCTTC. As protein: CASSLRVAGYNEQFF. The variable domain in full, with the rest retrieved from reference TRBV7-7 and TRBJ2-1, is GAGVSQSPRYKVTKRGQDVTLRCDPISSHATLYWYQQALGQGPEFLTYFNYEAQPDKSGLPSDRFSAERPEGSISTLTIQRTEQRDSAMYRCASSLRVAGYNEQFFGPGTRLTVL.

This clone was seen at least ten times. The gene calls are TRBV29-1 and TRBJ2-7, with a possible D match to TRBD1 (7 bases). CDR3 length: 11 amino acids. V was shortened by 7 bases and J by 7 bases, with 14 bases between the two germline ends. The germline V gene has CDR1 SQVTM and CDR2 ANQGSEA. CDR3 sequence reads: CSAGQAGEQYF. For the CDR3, the DNA is TGCAGCGCCGGACAGGCGGGAGAGCAGTACTTC.

The V gene is TRBV6-6, the J gene TRBJ1-4; D might be TRBD1 (6 bases). Germline V gene sequence: CDR1 MNHNY, CDR2 SVGAGI (reference sequence). This CDR3 has 15 amino acids. V was clipped by 6 bases and J by 7 bases, with 18 bases between them. The CDR3 region is CASRVEGGRSEKLFF. CDR3 sequence (DNA): TGTGCCAGCAGAGTGGAGGGGGGGCGCAGTGAAAAACTGTTTTTT.

The V call is TRBV7-9, the J call TRBJ1-4, with no clear D. Germline assignment: CDR1 SEHNR and CDR2 FQNEAQ (reference sequence). This CDR3 region has 13 residues. The V gene lost 8 bases and the J gene lost 6 bases, with 13 bases spanning the gap. CDR3 in DNA: TGTGCCAGCTCGATCGGGGTAGATGAAAAACTGTTTTTT. Its protein product is CASSIGVDEKLFF.

The V call is TRBV6-5, the J call TRBJ1-5; 8 nucleotides agree with TRBD1. The trim removed 5 bases at V and 1 base at J, leaving 4 bases unmatched. Germline V gives CDR1 MNHEY, CDR2 SVGAGI. The CDR3 length is 15 residues. The CDR3 DNA sequence: TGTGCCAGCAGTCAGGACAGGGCGAGCAATCAGCCCCAGCATTTT. It translates to CASSQDRASNQPQHF.

In this sample, this clone turned up a few times. This chain joins TRBV4-1 and TRBJ1-4, with TRBD1 identical over 7 bases. The ends lost 4 bases at V and 7 bases at J; junction bases unmatched: 12. The CDR3 covers 16 residues. CDR1 and CDR2 from the germline V gene are MGHRA and YSYEKL. CDR3: CASSRTGAWLGEKLFF. As DNA, the CDR3 is TGCGCCAGCAGCCGCACAGGGGCCTGGCTGGGTGAAAAACTGTTTTTT.